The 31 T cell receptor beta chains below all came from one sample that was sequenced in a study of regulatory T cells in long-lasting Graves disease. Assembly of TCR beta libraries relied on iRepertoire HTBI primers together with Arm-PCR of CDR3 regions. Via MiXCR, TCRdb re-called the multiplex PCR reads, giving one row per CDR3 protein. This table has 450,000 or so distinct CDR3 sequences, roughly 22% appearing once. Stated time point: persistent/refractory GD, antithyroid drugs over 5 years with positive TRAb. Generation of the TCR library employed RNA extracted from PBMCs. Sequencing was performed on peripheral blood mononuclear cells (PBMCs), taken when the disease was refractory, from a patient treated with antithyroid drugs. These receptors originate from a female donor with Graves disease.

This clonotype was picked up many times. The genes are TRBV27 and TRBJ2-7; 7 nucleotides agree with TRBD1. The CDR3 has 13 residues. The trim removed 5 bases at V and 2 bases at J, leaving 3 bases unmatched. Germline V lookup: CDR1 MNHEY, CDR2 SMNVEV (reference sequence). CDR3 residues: CASSGQGAYEQYF. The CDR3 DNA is TGTGCCAGCAGTGGGCAGGGGGCCTACGAGCAGTACTTC.

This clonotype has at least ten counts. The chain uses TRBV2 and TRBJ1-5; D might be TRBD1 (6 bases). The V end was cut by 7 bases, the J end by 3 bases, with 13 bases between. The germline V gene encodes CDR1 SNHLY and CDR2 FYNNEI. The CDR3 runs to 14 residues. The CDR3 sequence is CASTGGQPNQPQHF. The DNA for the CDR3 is TGTGCCAGCACCGGAGGACAGCCCAATCAGCCCCAGCATTTT.

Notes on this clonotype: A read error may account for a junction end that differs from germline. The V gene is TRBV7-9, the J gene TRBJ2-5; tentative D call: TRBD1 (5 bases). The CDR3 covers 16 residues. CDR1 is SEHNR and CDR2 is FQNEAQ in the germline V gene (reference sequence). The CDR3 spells CASNLDGAGFQETQYF. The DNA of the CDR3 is TGTGCCAGCAACTTAGACGGCGCAGGGTTCCAAGAGACCCAGTACTTC.

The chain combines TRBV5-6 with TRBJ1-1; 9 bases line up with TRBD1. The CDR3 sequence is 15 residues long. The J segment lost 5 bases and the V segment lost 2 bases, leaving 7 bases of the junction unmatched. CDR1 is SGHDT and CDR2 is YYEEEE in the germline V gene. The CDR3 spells CASSFDRGGLTEAFF. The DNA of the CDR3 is TGTGCCAGCAGCTTTGACAGGGGGGGACTAACTGAAGCTTTCTTT.

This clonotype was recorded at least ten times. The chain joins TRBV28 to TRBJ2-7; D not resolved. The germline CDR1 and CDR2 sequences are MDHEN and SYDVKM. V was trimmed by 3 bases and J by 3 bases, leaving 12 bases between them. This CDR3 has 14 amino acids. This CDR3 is CASSFWSRLYEQYF. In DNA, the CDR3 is TGTGCCAGCAGTTTTTGGTCTCGACTCTACGAGCAGTACTTC.

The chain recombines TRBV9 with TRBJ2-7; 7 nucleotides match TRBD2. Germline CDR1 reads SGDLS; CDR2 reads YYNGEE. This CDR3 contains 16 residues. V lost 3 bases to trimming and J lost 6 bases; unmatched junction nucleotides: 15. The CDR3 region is CASSEGIGEGLREQYF. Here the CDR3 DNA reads TGTGCCAGCAGCGAGGGTATTGGGGAGGGCCTCCGCGAGCAGTACTTC.

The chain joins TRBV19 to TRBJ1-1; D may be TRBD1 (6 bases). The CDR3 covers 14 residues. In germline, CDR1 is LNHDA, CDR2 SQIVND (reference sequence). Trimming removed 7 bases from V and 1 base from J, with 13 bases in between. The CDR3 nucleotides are TGTGCCAGTACCACGACAGGACCGAACACTGAAGCTTTCTTT. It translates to CASTTTGPNTEAFF. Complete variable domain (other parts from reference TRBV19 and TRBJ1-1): DGGITQSPKYLFRKEGQNVTLSCEQNLNHDAMYWYRQDPGQGLRLIYYSQIVNDFQKGDIAEGYSVSREKKESFPLTVTSAQKNPTAFYLCASTTTGPNTEAFFGQGTRLTVV.

The CDR3, as DNA: TGTGCCAGCAGTCCCCAGGGGGTCTACAATCAGCCCCAGCATTTT. This gives the protein CASSPQGVYNQPQHF. This chain joins TRBV6-2 or TRBV6-3 and TRBJ1-5; 7 bases fit TRBD1. CDR3 size: 15 residues. Trimming at V came to 5 bases and at J to 3 bases, leaving 7 bases not matched to a gene. Germline CDR1 MNHEY, CDR2 SVGEGT.

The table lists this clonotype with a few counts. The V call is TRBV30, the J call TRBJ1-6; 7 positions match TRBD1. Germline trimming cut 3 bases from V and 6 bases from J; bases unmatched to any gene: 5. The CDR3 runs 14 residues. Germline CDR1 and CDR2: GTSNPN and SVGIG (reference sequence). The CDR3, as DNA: TGTGCCTGGAGCCTGACAGGGATTAATTCACCCCTCCACTTT. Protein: CAWSLTGINSPLHF.

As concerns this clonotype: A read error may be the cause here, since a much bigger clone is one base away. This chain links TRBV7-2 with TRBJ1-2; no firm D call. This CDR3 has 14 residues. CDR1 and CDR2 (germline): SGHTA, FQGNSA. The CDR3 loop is CASRDPYSNFGYTF. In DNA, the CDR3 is TGTGCCAGCAGAGACCCCTACTCCAACTTTGGCTACACCTTC.

CDR3 amino acids: CASSSRWGETQYF. For the CDR3, the DNA is TGTGCCAGCAGTTCACGATGGGGAGAGACCCAGTACTTC. The rearrangement uses TRBV7-3 and TRBJ2-5; D remains unclear. The CDR3 runs to 13 residues. V was clipped by 6 bases and J by 4 bases, with 12 bases between them. Germline assignment: CDR1 SGHTA and CDR2 FQGTGA.

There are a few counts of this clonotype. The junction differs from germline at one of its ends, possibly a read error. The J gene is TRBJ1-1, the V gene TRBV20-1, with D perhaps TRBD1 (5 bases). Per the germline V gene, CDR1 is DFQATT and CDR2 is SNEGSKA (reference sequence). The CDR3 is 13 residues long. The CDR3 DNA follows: TGCAGTGCTCCCCGGCAGGGTGATACTGAAGCTTCCTTT. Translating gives CSAPRQGDTEASF.

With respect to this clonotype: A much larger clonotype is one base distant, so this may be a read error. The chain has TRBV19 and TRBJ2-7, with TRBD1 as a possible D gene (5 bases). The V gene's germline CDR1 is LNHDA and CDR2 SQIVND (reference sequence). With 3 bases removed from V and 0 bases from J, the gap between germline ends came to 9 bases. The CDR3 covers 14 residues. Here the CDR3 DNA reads TGTGCCAGTAGTATTCCGACAGCCTCCTACGAGCAGTACTTC. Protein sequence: CASSIPTASYEQYF. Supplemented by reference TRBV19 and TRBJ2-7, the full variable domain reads DGGITQSPKYLFRKEGQNVTLSCEQNLNHDAMYWYRQDPGQGLRLIYYSQIVNDFQKGDIAEGYSVSREKKESFPLTVTSAQKNPTAFYLCASSIPTASYEQYFGPGTRLTVT.

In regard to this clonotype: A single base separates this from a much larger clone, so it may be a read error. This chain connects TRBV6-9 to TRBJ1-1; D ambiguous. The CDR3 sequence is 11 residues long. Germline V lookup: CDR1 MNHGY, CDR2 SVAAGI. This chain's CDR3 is CACSYINEAFF. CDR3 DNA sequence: TGTGCCTGCAGTTACATCAATGAAGCTTTCTTT.

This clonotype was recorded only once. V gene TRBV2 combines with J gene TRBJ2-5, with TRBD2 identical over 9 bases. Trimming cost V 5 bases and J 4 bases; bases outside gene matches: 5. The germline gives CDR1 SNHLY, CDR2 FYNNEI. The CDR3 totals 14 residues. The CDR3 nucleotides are TGTGCCAGCAGTTCCACTAGCGGGTCAGAGACCCAGTACTTC. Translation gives CASSSTSGSETQYF.

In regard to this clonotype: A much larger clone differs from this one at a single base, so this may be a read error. The CDR3 nucleotides read TGTGCCAGCAGCACCACGCCTCAGGGGTATGGTGAAGCTTTCTTT. As protein: CASSTTPQGYGEAFF. The chain is built from TRBV3-1 and TRBJ1-1; the D gene is possibly TRBD1 (6 bases). This CDR3 has 15 residues. Germline V gene sequence: CDR1 LGHDT, CDR2 YNNKEL (reference sequence). V shed 5 bases and J shed 7 bases, with 20 bases lying between them.

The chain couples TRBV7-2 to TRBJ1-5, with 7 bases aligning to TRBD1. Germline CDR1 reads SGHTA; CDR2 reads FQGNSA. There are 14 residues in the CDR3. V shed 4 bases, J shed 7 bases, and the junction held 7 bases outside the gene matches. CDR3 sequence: CASSSQRDSQPQHF. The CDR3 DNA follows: TGTGCCAGCAGCTCCCAACGGGACAGCCAGCCCCAGCATTTT. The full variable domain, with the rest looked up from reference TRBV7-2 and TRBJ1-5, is GAGVSQSPSNKVTEKGKDVELRCDPISGHTALYWYRQSLGQGLEFLIYFQGNSAPDKSGLPSDRFSAERTGGSVSTLTIQRTQQEDSAVYLCASSSQRDSQPQHFGDGTRLSIL.

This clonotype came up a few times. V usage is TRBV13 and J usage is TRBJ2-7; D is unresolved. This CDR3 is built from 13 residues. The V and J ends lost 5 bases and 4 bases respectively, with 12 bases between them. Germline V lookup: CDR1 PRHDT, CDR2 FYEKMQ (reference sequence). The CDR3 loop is CASSQARGYEQYF. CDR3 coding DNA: TGTGCCAGCAGCCAGGCCCGCGGATACGAGCAGTACTTC.

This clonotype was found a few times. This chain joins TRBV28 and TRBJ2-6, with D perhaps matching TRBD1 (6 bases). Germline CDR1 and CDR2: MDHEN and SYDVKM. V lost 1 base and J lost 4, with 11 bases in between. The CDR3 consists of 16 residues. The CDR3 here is CASSLLGTSGANVLTF. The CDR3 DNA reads TGTGCCAGCAGTTTATTAGGGACATCGGGGGCCAACGTCCTGACTTTC.

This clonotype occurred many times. This CDR3 reads CASSPLVTGELFF. CDR3 DNA sequence: TGTGCCAGCAGTCCCCTAGTCACCGGGGAGCTGTTTTTT. The chain is built from TRBV28 and TRBJ2-2; D remains ambiguous. Trimming left V 5 bases short and J 4 bases short, with 8 bases between. Looked up from germline, CDR1 is MDHEN and CDR2 is SYDVKM. The CDR3 is made up of 13 amino acids.

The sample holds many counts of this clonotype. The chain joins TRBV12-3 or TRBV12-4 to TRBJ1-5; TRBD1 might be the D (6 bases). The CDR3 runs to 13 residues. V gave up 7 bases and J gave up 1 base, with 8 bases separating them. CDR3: CASTGGSNQPQHF. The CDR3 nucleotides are TGTGCCAGCACCGGGGGCAGCAATCAGCCCCAGCATTTT.

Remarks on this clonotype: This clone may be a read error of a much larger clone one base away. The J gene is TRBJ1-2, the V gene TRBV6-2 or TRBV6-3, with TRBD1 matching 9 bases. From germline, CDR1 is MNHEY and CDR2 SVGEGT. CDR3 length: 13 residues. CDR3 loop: CASRRDRDYGCTF. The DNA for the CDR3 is TGTGCCAGCAGGAGGGACAGGGACTATGGCTGCACCTTC.

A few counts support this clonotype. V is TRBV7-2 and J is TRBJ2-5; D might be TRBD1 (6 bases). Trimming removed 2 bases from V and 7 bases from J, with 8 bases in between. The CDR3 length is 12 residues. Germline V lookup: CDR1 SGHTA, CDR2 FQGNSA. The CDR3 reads CASSLIGGTQYF. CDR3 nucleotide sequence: TGTGCCAGCAGCTTAATAGGGGGGACCCAGTACTTC.

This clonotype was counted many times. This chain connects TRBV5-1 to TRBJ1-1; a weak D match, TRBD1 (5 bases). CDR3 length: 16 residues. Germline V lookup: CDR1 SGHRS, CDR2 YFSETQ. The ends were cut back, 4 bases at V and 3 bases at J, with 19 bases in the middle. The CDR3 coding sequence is TGCGCCAGCAGCCCGATGTACATCCCGGGGGACACTGAAGCTTTCTTT. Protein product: CASSPMYIPGDTEAFF.

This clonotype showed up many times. The CDR3 protein is CASTPRASSVWETQYF. The DNA of the CDR3 is TGTGCCAGCACCCCCCGTGCCAGCTCCGTGTGGGAGACCCAGTACTTC. V usage is TRBV28 and J usage is TRBJ2-5; D is unclear. CDR1 is MDHEN and CDR2 is SYDVKM in the germline V gene. The V end lost 7 bases, the J end lost 5 bases, and 23 bases lay between the germline ends. This CDR3 contains 16 residues.

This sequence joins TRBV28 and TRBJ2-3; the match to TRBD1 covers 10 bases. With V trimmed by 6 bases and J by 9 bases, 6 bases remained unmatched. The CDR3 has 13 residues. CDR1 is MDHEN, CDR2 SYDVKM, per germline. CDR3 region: CASSLGDRGTQYF. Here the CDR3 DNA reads TGTGCCAGCAGCTTAGGGGACAGGGGAACGCAGTATTTT.

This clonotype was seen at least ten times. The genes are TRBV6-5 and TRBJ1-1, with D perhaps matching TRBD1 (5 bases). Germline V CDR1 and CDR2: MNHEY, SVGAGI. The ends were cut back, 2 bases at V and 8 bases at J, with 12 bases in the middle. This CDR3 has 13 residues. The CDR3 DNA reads TGTGCCAGCAGTTACAGCTCAGGGAAAGAAGCTTTCTTT. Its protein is CASSYSSGKEAFF.

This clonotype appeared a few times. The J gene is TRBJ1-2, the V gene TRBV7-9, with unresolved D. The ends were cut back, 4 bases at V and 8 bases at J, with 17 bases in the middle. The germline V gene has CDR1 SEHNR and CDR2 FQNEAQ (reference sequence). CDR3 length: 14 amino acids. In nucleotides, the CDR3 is TGTGCCAGCAGCTCCAACCGGCCCCCGCGGGGCTACACCTTC. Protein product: CASSSNRPPRGYTF.

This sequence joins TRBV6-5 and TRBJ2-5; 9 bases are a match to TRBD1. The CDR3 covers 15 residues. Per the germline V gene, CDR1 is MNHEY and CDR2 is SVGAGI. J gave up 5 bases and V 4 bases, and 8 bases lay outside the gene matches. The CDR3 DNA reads TGTGCCAGCAGTTCCCAGGGACAGGGATGGGAGACCCAGTACTTC. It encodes CASSSQGQGWETQYF.

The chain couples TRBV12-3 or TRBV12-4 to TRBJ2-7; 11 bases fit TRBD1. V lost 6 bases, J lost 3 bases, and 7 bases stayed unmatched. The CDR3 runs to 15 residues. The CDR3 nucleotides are TGTGCCAGCAGCTACGGGACAGGGGGTTTCTACGAGCAGTACTTC. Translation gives CASSYGTGGFYEQYF.

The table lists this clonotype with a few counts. DNA for the CDR3: TGTGCCAGCAGCCCCCTTGGGGGGCAGCAAGAGACCCAGTACTTC. Protein sequence: CASSPLGGQQETQYF. The chain couples TRBV2 to TRBJ2-5; either TRBD1 or TRBD2 may supply D (6 bases each). V was pared by 6 bases and J by 2 bases, with 16 bases between. Germline values: CDR1 SNHLY, CDR2 FYNNEI. The length of the CDR3 is 15 residues. Supplemented by reference TRBV2 and TRBJ2-5, the full variable domain reads EPEVTQTPSHQVTQMGQEVILRCVPISNHLYFYWYRQILGQKVEFLVSFYNNEISEKSEIFDDQFSVERPDGSNFTLKIRSTKLEDSAMYFCASSPLGGQQETQYFGPGTRLLVL.